This T cell receptor (beta chain) was documented in a study of cytomegalovirus exposure and HLA in healthy donors. The table came from immunoSEQ multiplex PCR; TCRdb's copy has only in-frame clones and leaves some out. This sample has about 260,000 clones, with 90% found just once. Between the trimmed V and J ends, which lost 2 bases and 7 bases, there was a span of 21 bases. The CDR3 extends over 16 amino acids. Germline values: CDR1 SQVTM, CDR2 ANQGSEA. The TCR sequence derives from a woman aged 25 to 39 in good health and CMV-seronegative. The chain links TRBV29-1 to TRBJ2-1; unclear D gene. Sample: PBMCs. CDR3 coding DNA: TGCAGCGTTGAAACGGTTTGGACCGGTGTGGGGAATGAGCAGTTCTTC. As protein: CSVETVWTGVGNEQFF.